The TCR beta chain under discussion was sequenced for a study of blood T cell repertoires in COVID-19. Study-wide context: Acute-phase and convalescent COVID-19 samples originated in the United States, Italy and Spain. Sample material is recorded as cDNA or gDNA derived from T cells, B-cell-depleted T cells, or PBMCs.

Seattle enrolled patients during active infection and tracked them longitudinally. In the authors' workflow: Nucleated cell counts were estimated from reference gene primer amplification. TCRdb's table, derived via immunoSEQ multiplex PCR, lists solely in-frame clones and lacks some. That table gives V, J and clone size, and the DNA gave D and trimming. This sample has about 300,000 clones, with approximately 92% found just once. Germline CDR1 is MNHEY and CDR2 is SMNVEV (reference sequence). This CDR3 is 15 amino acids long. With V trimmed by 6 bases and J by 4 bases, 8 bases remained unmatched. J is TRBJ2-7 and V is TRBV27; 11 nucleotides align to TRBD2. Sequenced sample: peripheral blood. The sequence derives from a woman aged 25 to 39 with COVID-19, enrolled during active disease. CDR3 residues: CASRPGTSGSYEQYF. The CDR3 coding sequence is TGTGCCAGCAGACCCGGGACTAGCGGATCATACGAGCAGTACTTC.